The 31 T cell receptor beta chains in this list originate from one sample, sequenced in a study of shared clonotypes between healthy human individuals. Sequencing used immunoSEQ multiplex PCR; TCRdb keeps in-frame clones, though not all of them. The sample holds under 1,900,000 clones, roughly 98.5% seen once. What was sequenced was naive CD4+ T cells sorted from blood. Subset noted: CD45RA+ positively selected. These receptors all stem from a man aged 30 to 45 in good health.

The V gene is TRBV30, the J gene TRBJ2-1; D unresolved. Germline lookup yields CDR1 GTSNPN and CDR2 SVGIG (reference sequence). V was shortened by 5 bases and J by 8 bases, with 13 bases between the two germline ends. This CDR3 comprises 12 residues. The CDR3 here is CAWSHLLYEQFF. CDR3 sequence (DNA): TGTGCCTGGTCGCACCTCTTGTATGAGCAGTTCTTC.

The chain is built from TRBV6-9 and TRBJ1-1, with D unclear. Trimming took off 6 bases at V and 0 bases at J, with 14 bases between the two ends. Germline V gene data show CDR1 as MNHGY and CDR2 as SVAAGI. This CDR3 is 15 amino acids long. The CDR3 DNA reads TGTGCCAGCAGCCCCCGTCTTGCGTTGAACACTGAAGCTTTCTTT. As protein: CASSPRLALNTEAFF.

The gene calls are TRBV30 and TRBJ2-3; the D gene is possibly TRBD1 (5 bases). Deletions cut 0 bases from V and 5 bases from J, with 15 bases between. Germline CDR1 GTSNPN, CDR2 SVGIG (reference sequence). CDR3 length: 15 residues. This chain's CDR3 is CAWSVRLGVGDTQYF. Here the CDR3 DNA reads TGTGCCTGGAGTGTACGTTTAGGGGTGGGAGATACGCAGTATTTT. Combining the CDR3 with reference TRBV30 and TRBJ2-3 gives the whole variable domain SQTIHQWPATLVQPVGSPLSLECTVEGTSNPNLYWYRQAAGRGLQLLFYSVGIGQISSEVPQNLSASRPQDRQFILSSKKLLLSDSGFYLCAWSVRLGVGDTQYFGPGTRLTVL.

The chain has TRBV7-2 and TRBJ2-7, with 8 bases aligning to TRBD2. V lost 4 bases to trimming and J lost 0 bases; unmatched junction nucleotides: 11. CDR3 length: 17 residues. CDR1 is SGHTA, CDR2 FQGNSA, per germline. The CDR3 region is CASSSRRGARSSYEQYF. The CDR3 DNA sequence: TGTGCCAGCAGCTCGAGGCGGGGGGCGAGGTCCTCCTACGAGCAGTACTTC.

This sequence joins TRBV19 and TRBJ1-3; 7 positions agree with TRBD1. The V segment lost 10 bases and the J segment 1 base; nucleotides outside the gene matches: 10. The CDR3 totals 15 residues. Germline V lookup: CDR1 LNHDA, CDR2 SQIVND (reference sequence). CDR3 sequence: CATAEGGASGNTIYF. CDR3 sequence (DNA): TGTGCCACCGCGGAAGGGGGCGCATCTGGAAACACCATATATTTT.

This clone has a single count. The chain couples TRBV5-1 to TRBJ2-7; TRBD1 might be the D (6 bases). This CDR3 region has 17 residues. In germline, CDR1 is SGHRS, CDR2 YFSETQ. Trimming took off 0 bases at V and 5 bases at J, with 21 bases between the two ends. Here the CDR3 DNA reads TGCGCCAGCAGCTTGGGGGACACTGCTGTGTCGGGCGACGAGCAGTACTTC. This translates into CASSLGDTAVSGDEQYF.

V gene TRBV6-6 combines with J gene TRBJ2-7, with D maybe TRBD1 (7 bases). Trimming stripped 11 bases from V and 1 base from J, with 15 bases between. Germline values: CDR1 MNHNY, CDR2 SVGAGI (reference sequence). CDR3 size: 13 residues. The DNA for the CDR3 is TGTGCCGCGCGGGGACAGAGATCCTACGAGCAGTACTTC. Protein product: CAARGQRSYEQYF.

The chain carries TRBV9 and TRBJ2-5; D possibly corresponds to TRBD2 (5 bases). The CDR3 covers 14 residues. The V and J ends lost 4 bases and 5 bases respectively, with 15 bases between them. Germline CDR1 SGDLS, CDR2 YYNGEE. CDR3 protein: CASSTDTPGETQYF. Here the CDR3 DNA reads TGTGCCAGCAGCACCGACACCCCGGGGGAGACCCAGTACTTC.

The J gene is TRBJ2-2, the V gene TRBV29-1; TRBD2 matches at 11 bases. V shed 5 bases, J shed 5 bases, and the junction held 7 bases outside the gene matches. CDR3 length: 15 amino acids. Germline values: CDR1 SQVTM, CDR2 ANQGSEA. CDR3 DNA sequence: TGCAGCGTTTTTACTAGCGGGAGAGGAACCGGGGAGCTGTTTTTT. Amino acids: CSVFTSGRGTGELFF.

This chain connects TRBV5-1 to TRBJ1-1, with TRBD1 matching 9 bases. CDR1 is SGHRS and CDR2 is YFSETQ in the germline V gene. The CDR3 runs to 14 residues. The ends lost 5 bases at V and 7 bases at J; junction bases unmatched: 9. The CDR3 region is CASSPGQGVGEAFF. The CDR3 nucleotides read TGCGCCAGCAGTCCGGGACAGGGCGTTGGTGAAGCTTTCTTT.

The chain has TRBV4-3 and TRBJ1-4, with unresolved D. The V gene's germline CDR1 is LGHNA and CDR2 YSLEER. The CDR3 is 16 amino acids. The V end lost 0 bases, the J end lost 5 bases, and 13 bases lay between the germline ends. The DNA of the CDR3 is TGCGCCAGCAGCCAAGAGACTTTGCGATCAAATGAAAAACTGTTTTTT. Amino acids: CASSQETLRSNEKLFF.

The chain carries TRBV10-2 and TRBJ2-7; D is possibly TRBD1 or TRBD2 (5 bases each). With 4 bases removed from V and 1 base from J, the gap between germline ends came to 14 bases. The CDR3 runs to 15 residues. Per germline, CDR1 WSHSY and CDR2 SAAADI. CDR3 loop: CASSALGRTSYEQYF. Written as DNA, the CDR3 is TGCGCCAGCAGTGCCTTGGGGCGGACTTCCTACGAGCAGTACTTC.

This chain joins TRBV6-4 and TRBJ2-7, with D maybe TRBD1 (6 bases). Germline CDR1 is MRHNA and CDR2 is SNTAGT. There are 14 residues in the CDR3. The V gene lost 5 bases and the J gene lost 2 bases, with 13 bases spanning the gap. CDR3 in amino acids: CASSQETGPYEQYF. The CDR3 nucleotides read TGTGCCAGCAGTCAGGAGACAGGTCCCTACGAGCAGTACTTC.

The V gene is TRBV7-9, the J gene TRBJ2-5; a possible D gene is TRBD2 (6 bases). V was pared by 4 bases and J by 0 bases, with 12 bases between. Germline CDR1 is SEHNR and CDR2 is FQNEAQ (reference sequence). This CDR3 comprises 15 residues. The CDR3 nucleotides are TGTGCCAGCAGCTCACTACTAGCCTACCAAGAGACCCAGTACTTC. Translating it yields CASSSLLAYQETQYF.

The chain has TRBV18 and TRBJ2-3; D uncertain. The germline V gene encodes CDR1 KGHSH and CDR2 LQKENI. Trimming stripped 3 bases from V and 0 bases from J, with 7 bases between. There are 14 residues in the CDR3. The CDR3 DNA sequence: TGTGCCAGCTCACCCAAAACTAGCACAGATACGCAGTATTTT. Translating it yields CASSPKTSTDTQYF.

The chain carries TRBV6-1 and TRBJ2-1; 14 bases align to TRBD2. The V and J ends lost 4 bases and 10 bases, in that order; junction bases with no gene match: 9. The CDR3 runs 16 residues. The germline CDR1 and CDR2 sequences are MNHNS and SASEGT. CDR3 amino acids: CASSGTSGRLGKEQFF. CDR3 nucleotides: TGTGCCAGCAGTGGGACTAGCGGGAGGTTAGGAAAGGAGCAGTTCTTC.

J is TRBJ2-2 and V is TRBV28; the D gene is possibly TRBD2 (5 bases). V shed 3 bases and J shed 1 base, with 9 bases lying between them. Germline-derived CDR1 and CDR2 are MDHEN and SYDVKM. The CDR3 totals 15 residues. Here the CDR3 DNA reads TGTGCCAGCAGTTTGGCTAGCCTGAACACCGGGGAGCTGTTTTTT. Protein product: CASSLASLNTGELFF.

This chain links TRBV29-1 with TRBJ2-2; no reliable D call. This CDR3 spans 13 amino acids. V lost 0 bases to trimming and J lost 4 bases, with 6 bases between them. CDR1 SQVTM and CDR2 ANQGSEA come from the germline V gene. CDR3 bases: TGCAGCGTTGAAGAAGGGATCACCGGGGAGCTGTTTTTT. Translation: CSVEEGITGELFF.

The sample holds one count of this clone. The chain recombines TRBV5-6 with TRBJ2-5, with D possibly TRBD2 on 6 matching bases. CDR1 SGHDT and CDR2 YYEEEE come from the germline V gene. CDR3 length equals 15 residues. Trimming shortened V by 1 base and J by 8 bases, and 18 bases separated the two germline ends. As DNA, the CDR3 is TGTGCCAGCAGCTTGCCAGCGGGCCCTCCGGGTACCCAGTACTTC. Amino acid sequence: CASSLPAGPPGTQYF.

This clone is a singleton in its sample. V and J are TRBV5-4 and TRBJ2-1, with a weak D call TRBD2 (5 bases). The CDR3 loop spans 15 amino acids. Germline V lookup: CDR1 SGHNT, CDR2 YYREEE (reference sequence). Trimming took off 3 bases at V and 0 bases at J, with 10 bases between the two ends. The CDR3 sequence is CASSSRGSSYNEQFF. CDR3 DNA: TGTGCCAGCAGCTCCCGAGGGAGCTCCTACAATGAGCAGTTCTTC.

The J gene is TRBJ1-2, the V gene TRBV9; TRBD1 matches 12 bases. The germline V gene encodes CDR1 SGDLS and CDR2 YYNGEE. This CDR3 contains 18 residues. V was pared by 4 bases and J by 4 bases, with 14 bases of the junction left unmatched. CDR3 DNA: TGTGCCAGCAGCTCCCCCTCTGGGACAGGGGGCGTTGGCTATGGCTACACCTTC. Its protein is CASSSPSGTGGVGYGYTF.

The V gene is TRBV11-2, the J gene TRBJ2-3; the D is unclear. This CDR3 region has 15 residues. V lost 3 bases and J 4 bases, leaving 14 bases between the germline ends. The germline CDR1 and CDR2 sequences are SGHAT and FQNNGV. CDR3 sequence reads: CASSFVGSFADTQYF. The CDR3 nucleotides read TGTGCCAGCAGCTTCGTTGGCAGTTTCGCAGATACGCAGTATTTT. The full variable domain, its missing parts supplied by reference TRBV11-2 and TRBJ2-3, is EAGVAQSPRYKIIEKRQSVAFWCNPISGHATLYWYQQILGQGPKLLIQFQNNGVVDDSQLPKDRFSAERLKGVDSTLKIQPAKLEDSAVYLCASSFVGSFADTQYFGPGTRLTVL.

V usage is TRBV18 and J usage is TRBJ2-7, with D possibly being TRBD2 (6 bases). Germline assignment: CDR1 KGHSH and CDR2 LQKENI. This CDR3 is built from 20 residues. Trimming cost V 2 bases and J 3 bases, with 29 bases left between them. The CDR3 nucleotides read TGTGCCAGCTCACCAAGGGGCTTGGGAAGCGGGTCCCTGTGGGACTACGAGCAGTACTTC. Amino acid sequence: CASSPRGLGSGSLWDYEQYF.

As DNA, the CDR3 is TGTGCCAGCAGCCCCGAGGGGCCTAATGAAAAACTGTTTTTT. Amino acid sequence: CASSPEGPNEKLFF. The V call is TRBV28, the J call TRBJ1-4, with D maybe TRBD1 (5 bases). CDR3 length: 14 residues. The germline V gene encodes CDR1 MDHEN and CDR2 SYDVKM. V was trimmed by 6 bases and J by 3 bases, leaving 11 bases between them.

The genes are TRBV5-6 and TRBJ2-2; no reliable D call. The V end lost 0 bases, the J end lost 3 bases, and 12 bases lay between the germline ends. CDR1 is SGHDT, CDR2 YYEEEE, per germline. CDR3 length: 16 residues. The CDR3 sequence: CASSLGAATHTGELFF. The CDR3 coding sequence is TGTGCCAGCAGCTTGGGGGCAGCCACCCACACCGGGGAGCTGTTTTTT.

Concerning this clone itself: At the DNA level, this CDR3 is encoded by other sequences in the same sample as well. The CDR3 bases are TGTGCCAGCAGCTTCCAGGGGACAGATACGCAGTATTTT. Translated: CASSFQGTDTQYF. This sequence joins TRBV5-6 and TRBJ2-3; a weak D match, TRBD1 (6 bases). From germline, CDR1 is SGHDT and CDR2 YYEEEE. Trimming took off 2 bases at V and 3 bases at J, with 7 bases between the two ends. The CDR3 extends over 13 amino acids.

The V call is TRBV7-2, the J call TRBJ2-7; possible D gene TRBD2, 5 bases. CDR1 and CDR2 (germline): SGHTA, FQGNSA. The V end was cut by 0 bases, the J end by 0 bases, with 9 bases between. The CDR3 consists of 15 residues. The CDR3 nucleotides read TGTGCCAGCAGCTTAGCGCTCACTAGCTCCTACGAGCAGTACTTC. Protein: CASSLALTSSYEQYF.

The CDR3 sequence is CASTDSAQETQYF. Written as DNA, the CDR3 is TGCGCCAGCACGGACAGTGCCCAAGAGACCCAGTACTTC. The genes are TRBV10-2 and TRBJ2-5; perhaps TRBD1 as D (6 bases). CDR1 WSHSY and CDR2 SAAADI come from the germline V gene. V shed 7 bases and J shed 1 base, with 10 bases lying between them. CDR3 length equals 13 residues.

The genes are TRBV15 and TRBJ1-5, with D perhaps TRBD1 (5 bases). V lost 1 base, J lost 5 bases, and 18 bases lay in between. The CDR3 loop spans 17 amino acids. Germline CDR1 LNHNV, CDR2 YYDKDF (reference sequence). CDR3 sequence (DNA): TGTGCCACCAGCAGAGCAGCAGGGAATGGCGGGGATCAGCCCCAGCATTTT. This gives the protein CATSRAAGNGGDQPQHF.

The rearrangement uses TRBV6-6 and TRBJ2-5, with a weak D call TRBD2 (5 bases). The germline V gene encodes CDR1 MNHNY and CDR2 SVGAGI (reference sequence). Trimming stripped 6 bases from V and 4 bases from J, with 12 bases between. The CDR3 covers 13 residues. CDR3 DNA: TGTGCCAGCAGGCGGAGCGGAGGAGAGACCCAGTACTTC. It translates to CASRRSGGETQYF.

The CDR3 nucleotides are TGTGCCAGCAGCCAAGTACCTTCAACTCGATTCTTTCCCCGCACGGGCGAGCAGTACTTC. Its protein product is CASSQVPSTRFFPRTGEQYF. This sequence joins TRBV14 and TRBJ2-7; D is undetermined. The CDR3 runs to 20 residues. V was cut by 1 base and J by 6 bases, with 31 bases left in between. Looked up from germline, CDR1 is SGHDN and CDR2 is FVKESK.